This TCR beta chain comes out of a study of blood T cell repertoires in COVID-19. Authors' methods: For nucleated cells, counts were estimated from reference gene primer amplification. The protocol was immunoSEQ multiplex PCR, while the TCRdb copy is restricted to in-frame clones and leaves out a portion. V and J calls plus clone size are reproduced from that table; the DNA served to infer D and trimming. Here the sample spans 200,000 to 250,000 clones, approximately 81% being singletons. Per germline, CDR1 MDHEN and CDR2 SYDVKM. V was pared by 4 bases and J by 5 bases, with 15 bases between. The length of the CDR3 is 15 residues.

The TCR originated in a woman older than 75 with acute or convalescent COVID-19. The sample consisted of peripheral blood. The J gene is TRBJ1-5, the V gene TRBV28; possible D gene TRBD1, 5 bases. This chain's CDR3 is CASSSPAGGDQPQHF. CDR3 bases: TGTGCCAGCAGTTCCCCCGCGGGGGGGGATCAGCCCCAGCATTTT.